This T cell receptor beta chain was sequenced for a study of cytomegalovirus exposure and HLA in healthy donors. The study ran its PCR with 60 Vbeta and 13 Jbeta primers. Repertoires were generated with immunoSEQ multiplex PCR, while TCRdb's copy carries only in-frame clones and drops some. This table holds 110,000 to 150,000 clones, around 84% found once. Germline assignment: CDR1 SGHDT and CDR2 YYEEEE. With 4 bases removed from V and 5 bases from J, the gap between germline ends came to 22 bases. The CDR3 has 18 amino acids. The sequenced sample consisted of PBMCs. This TCR was sampled from a boy aged 2 to 10 in good health and CMV-seronegative. The genes are TRBV5-6 and TRBJ1-6; D ambiguous. For the CDR3, the DNA is TGTGCCAGCAGCCCGACATGGAGGGTGGGTTTGGATAATTCACCCCTCCACTTT. Protein product: CASSPTWRVGLDNSPLHF.